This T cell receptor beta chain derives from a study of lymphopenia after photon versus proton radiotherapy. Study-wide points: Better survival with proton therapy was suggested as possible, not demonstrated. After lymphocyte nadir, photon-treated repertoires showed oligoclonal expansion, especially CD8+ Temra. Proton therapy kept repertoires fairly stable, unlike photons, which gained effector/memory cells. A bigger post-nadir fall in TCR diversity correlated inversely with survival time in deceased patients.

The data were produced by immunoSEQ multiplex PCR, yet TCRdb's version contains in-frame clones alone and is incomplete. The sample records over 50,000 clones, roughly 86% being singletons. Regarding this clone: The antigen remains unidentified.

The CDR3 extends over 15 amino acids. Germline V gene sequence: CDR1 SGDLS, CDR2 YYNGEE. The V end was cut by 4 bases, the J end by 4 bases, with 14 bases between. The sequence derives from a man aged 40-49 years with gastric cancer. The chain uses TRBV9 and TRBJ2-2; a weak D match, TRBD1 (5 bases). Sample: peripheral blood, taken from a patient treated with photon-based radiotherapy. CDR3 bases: TGTGCCAGCAGCTTCCAGGGTGGAAGCACCGGGGAGCTGTTTTTT. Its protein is CASSFQGGSTGELFF.